A selection of T cell receptor beta chains follows, all from one sample in a study of T cell repertoires in cytomegalovirus infection. TCRdb reprocessed the reads with MiXCR, giving one entry per CDR3 protein. Of approximately 1,000,000 distinct CDR3 sequences in the sample, about 33% were seen once. Their target antigens are unknown. The source was cultured CD8+ T cells from PBMCs, collected from culture after CMV antigen stimulation. Receptor source: a human donor in good health (CMV status not recorded). Some clones in this sample may be carry-over from other donors' samples. CDR3s include the opening cysteine and the closing phenylalanine or tryptophan. D genes are given only for firm matches. Rows may omit the clone size; those that give it use once, few, many or a size class.

V gene: TRBV19
clone size: few
CDR3 length: 16
D gene: .
J gene: TRBJ1-5
CDR3 protein: CASSPILQGFKEPQHF
CDR3 DNA: TGTGCCAGTAGTCCAATCCTTCAGGGGTTCAAGGAGCCCCAGCATTTT

V gene: TRBV6-1
clone size: few
CDR3 length: 13
D gene: TRBD1
J gene: TRBJ2-1
CDR3 protein: CASSRQGENEQFF
CDR3 DNA: TGTGCCAGCAGCAGACAGGGGGAAAATGAGCAGTTCTTC

V gene: TRBV27
clone size: .
CDR3 length: 16
D gene: .
J gene: TRBJ2-3
CDR3 protein: CAGSLGAPQETDTQYF
CDR3 DNA: TGTGCCGGCAGTTTAGGGGCGCCCCAGGAGACAGATACGCAGTATTTT

V gene: TRBV7-8
clone size: .
CDR3 length: 15
D gene: TRBD1
J gene: TRBJ2-1
CDR3 protein: CASSTRTGRPVEQFF
CDR3 DNA: TGTGCCAGCAGCACCCGGACAGGGCGACCTGTTGAGCAGTTCTTC

V gene: TRBV15
clone size: once
CDR3 length: 14
D gene: .
J gene: TRBJ2-3
CDR3 protein: CATSRAGVTDTQYF
CDR3 DNA: TGTGCCACCAGCAGAGCCGGGGTCACAGATACGCAGTATTTT

V gene: TRBV19
clone size: .
CDR3 length: 13
D gene: .
J gene: TRBJ2-5
CDR3 protein: CASSLDADETQYF
CDR3 DNA: TGTGCCAGTAGTCTAGACGCGGACGAGACCCAGTACTTC

V gene: TRBV4-1
clone size: few
CDR3 length: 16
D gene: TRBD2
J gene: TRBJ2-3
CDR3 protein: CASSQGTGGPTDTQYF
CDR3 DNA: TGCGCCAGCAGCCAAGGTACGGGGGGGCCGACAGATACGCAGTATTTT

V gene: TRBV7-9
clone size: few
CDR3 length: 15
D gene: .
J gene: TRBJ1-2
CDR3 protein: CASSRGDLRNYGYTF
CDR3 DNA: TGTGCCAGCAGTCGGGGGGACCTCCGTAACTATGGCTACACCTTC

V gene: TRBV12-3/TRBV12-4
clone size: .
CDR3 length: 17
D gene: TRBD2
J gene: TRBJ2-1
CDR3 protein: CASSQSKAGGRYNEQFF
CDR3 DNA: TGTGCCAGCAGCCAATCGAAAGCGGGGGGACGCTACAATGAGCAGTTCTTC

V gene: TRBV7-2
clone size: .
CDR3 length: 13
D gene: .
J gene: TRBJ2-1
CDR3 protein: CASSSVPTGEQFF
CDR3 DNA: TGTGCCAGCAGCTCCGTCCCCACGGGTGAGCAGTTCTTC

V gene: TRBV5-6
clone size: .
CDR3 length: 14
D gene: .
J gene: TRBJ2-7
CDR3 protein: CASSAPRGAREQYF
CDR3 DNA: TGTGCCAGCAGCGCGCCGAGAGGAGCAAGGGAGCAGTACTTC

V gene: TRBV18
clone size: .
CDR3 length: 15
D gene: TRBD1
J gene: TRBJ2-3
CDR3 protein: CASSRTGGAADTQYF
CDR3 DNA: TGTGCCAGCTCACGGACAGGGGGCGCAGCAGATACGCAGTATTTT

V gene: TRBV7-2
clone size: many
CDR3 length: 17
D gene: TRBD2
J gene: TRBJ2-1
CDR3 protein: CASSLPSGGSSYNEQFF
CDR3 DNA: TGTGCCAGCAGCTTACCTAGCGGGGGATCCTCCTACAATGAGCAGTTCTTC

V gene: TRBV7-6
clone size: .
CDR3 length: 15
D gene: .
J gene: TRBJ2-2
CDR3 protein: CVSSLRGIYGGELFF
CDR3 DNA: TGTGTCAGCAGCTTAAGAGGGATTTATGGCGGGGAGCTGTTTTTT

V gene: TRBV6-5
clone size: .
CDR3 length: 19
D gene: .
J gene: TRBJ1-1
CDR3 protein: CASIPSCVGTQCFNTEAFF
CDR3 DNA: TGTGCCAGCATCCCCTCGTGCGTCGGGACTCAGTGTTTCAACACTGAAGCTTTCTTT

V gene: TRBV7-2
clone size: many
CDR3 length: 16
D gene: TRBD2
J gene: TRBJ2-3
CDR3 protein: CASSLKRGASTDTQYF
CDR3 DNA: TGTGCCAGCAGCCTCAAGCGGGGGGCAAGCACAGATACGCAGTATTTT

V gene: TRBV6-6
clone size: few
CDR3 length: 13
D gene: .
J gene: TRBJ2-3
CDR3 protein: CAVGGAGENTQYF
CDR3 DNA: TGTGCCGTCGGGGGCGCAGGAGAAAATACGCAGTATTTT

V gene: TRBV7-9
clone size: .
CDR3 length: 14
D gene: TRBD1
J gene: TRBJ1-5
CDR3 protein: CASRGQYSNQPQHF
CDR3 DNA: TGTGCCAGCAGGGGACAGTACAGCAATCAGCCCCAGCATTTT

V gene: TRBV18
clone size: .
CDR3 length: 19
D gene: .
J gene: TRBJ1-3
CDR3 protein: CASSPYRTPERGMWNTIYF
CDR3 DNA: TGTGCCAGCTCACCCTACCGGACCCCGGAGAGGGGTATGTGGAACACCATATATTTT

V gene: TRBV19
clone size: .
CDR3 length: 15
D gene: .
J gene: TRBJ2-1
CDR3 protein: CASSIDASSYNEQFF
CDR3 DNA: TGTGCCAGTAGTATAGATGCAAGCTCCTACAATGAGCAGTTCTTC

V gene: TRBV7-2
clone size: many
CDR3 length: 13
D gene: .
J gene: TRBJ2-1
CDR3 protein: CASSSQWRDEQFF
CDR3 DNA: TGTGCCAGCAGCTCCCAATGGAGAGATGAGCAGTTCTTC

V gene: TRBV7-2
clone size: many
CDR3 length: 16
D gene: .
J gene: TRBJ2-1
CDR3 protein: CASSLHPAGTYNEQFF
CDR3 DNA: TGTGCCAGCAGCTTACATCCCGCTGGGACCTACAATGAGCAGTTCTTC

V gene: TRBV6-5
clone size: .
CDR3 length: 15
D gene: TRBD1
J gene: TRBJ2-2
CDR3 protein: CASSDRDRNTGELFF
CDR3 DNA: TGTGCCAGCAGTGACCGGGACAGAAACACCGGGGAGCTGTTTTTT

V gene: TRBV7-6
clone size: many
CDR3 length: 16
D gene: TRBD1
J gene: TRBJ2-2
CDR3 protein: CASSPRTGSGTGELFF
CDR3 DNA: TGTGCCAGCAGCCCTCGGACAGGGAGTGGCACCGGGGAGCTGTTTTTT

V gene: TRBV9
clone size: few
CDR3 length: 13
D gene: .
J gene: TRBJ1-1
CDR3 protein: CASSVGTGAEAFF
CDR3 DNA: TGTGCCAGCAGCGTAGGAACGGGCGCTGAAGCTTTCTTT

V gene: TRBV6-1
clone size: many
CDR3 length: 13
D gene: TRBD1
J gene: TRBJ2-1
CDR3 protein: CASLGQVGDEQFF
CDR3 DNA: TGTGCCAGCCTTGGACAGGTGGGGGATGAGCAGTTCTTC

V gene: TRBV7-9
clone size: few
CDR3 length: 14
D gene: TRBD1
J gene: TRBJ2-7
CDR3 protein: CASSTGQTEYEQYF
CDR3 DNA: TGTGCCAGCAGCACGGGACAGACCGAGTACGAGCAGTACTTC

V gene: TRBV27
clone size: few
CDR3 length: 17
D gene: TRBD1
J gene: TRBJ1-2
CDR3 protein: CASTLKGTGGRVFGYTF
CDR3 DNA: TGTGCCAGCACCCTAAAGGGGACAGGGGGCAGGGTTTTCGGCTACACCTTC

V gene: TRBV2
clone size: .
CDR3 length: 13
D gene: TRBD2
J gene: TRBJ2-7
CDR3 protein: CASKERGAYEQYF
CDR3 DNA: TGTGCCAGCAAGGAGCGGGGGGCCTACGAGCAGTACTTC

V gene: TRBV7-6
clone size: .
CDR3 length: 15
D gene: .
J gene: TRBJ1-1
CDR3 protein: CASSPSGGLRTEAFF
CDR3 DNA: TGTGCCAGCAGCCCTAGTGGGGGGTTGAGGACTGAAGCTTTCTTT

V gene: TRBV11-1
clone size: .
CDR3 length: 16
D gene: .
J gene: TRBJ2-1
CDR3 protein: CASSSQESSCYNEQFF
CDR3 DNA: TGTGCCAGCAGCTCGCAGGAGTCGAGCTGCTACAATGAGCAGTTCTTC